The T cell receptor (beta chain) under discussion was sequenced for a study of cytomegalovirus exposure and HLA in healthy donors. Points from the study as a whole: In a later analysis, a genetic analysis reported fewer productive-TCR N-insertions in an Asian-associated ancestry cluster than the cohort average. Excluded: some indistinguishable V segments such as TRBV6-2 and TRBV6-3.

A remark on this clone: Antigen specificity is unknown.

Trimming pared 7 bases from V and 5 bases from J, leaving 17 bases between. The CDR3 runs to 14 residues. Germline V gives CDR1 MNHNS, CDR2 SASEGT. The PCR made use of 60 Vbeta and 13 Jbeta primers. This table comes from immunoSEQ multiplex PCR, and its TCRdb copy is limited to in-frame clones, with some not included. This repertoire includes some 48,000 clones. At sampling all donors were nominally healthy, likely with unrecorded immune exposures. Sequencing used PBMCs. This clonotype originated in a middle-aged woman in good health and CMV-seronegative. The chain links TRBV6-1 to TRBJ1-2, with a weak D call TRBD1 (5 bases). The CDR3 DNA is TGTGCCAGCACTGAGGGACTCTCAGGGTATGGCTACACCTTC. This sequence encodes CASTEGLSGYGYTF.